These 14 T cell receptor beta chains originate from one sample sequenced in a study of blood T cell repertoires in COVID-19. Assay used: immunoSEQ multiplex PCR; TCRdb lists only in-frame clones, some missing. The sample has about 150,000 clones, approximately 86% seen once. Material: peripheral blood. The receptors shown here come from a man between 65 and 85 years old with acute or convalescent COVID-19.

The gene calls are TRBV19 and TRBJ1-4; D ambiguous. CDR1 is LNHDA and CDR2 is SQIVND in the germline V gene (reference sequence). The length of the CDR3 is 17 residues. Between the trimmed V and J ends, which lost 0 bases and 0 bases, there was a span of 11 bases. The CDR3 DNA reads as TGTGCCAGTAGTATAGATCCGACTGAAGCAACTAATGAAAAACTGTTTTTT. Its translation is CASSIDPTEATNEKLFF. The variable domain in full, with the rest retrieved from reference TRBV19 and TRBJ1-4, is DGGITQSPKYLFRKEGQNVTLSCEQNLNHDAMYWYRQDPGQGLRLIYYSQIVNDFQKGDIAEGYSVSREKKESFPLTVTSAQKNPTAFYLCASSIDPTEATNEKLFFGSGTQLSVL.

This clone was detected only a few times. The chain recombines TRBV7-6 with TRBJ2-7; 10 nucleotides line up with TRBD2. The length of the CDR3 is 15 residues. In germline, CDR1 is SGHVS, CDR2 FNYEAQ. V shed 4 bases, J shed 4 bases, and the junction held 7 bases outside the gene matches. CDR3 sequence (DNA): TGTGCCAGCAGCTCCGCAAGCGGGAGGGGTTACGAGCAGTACTTC. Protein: CASSSASGRGYEQYF.

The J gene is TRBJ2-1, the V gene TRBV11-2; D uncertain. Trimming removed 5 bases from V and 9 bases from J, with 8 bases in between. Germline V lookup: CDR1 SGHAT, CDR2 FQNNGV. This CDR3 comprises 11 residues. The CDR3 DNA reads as TGTGCCAGCAGCCTCGGGTCTGAGCAGTTCTTC. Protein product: CASSLGSEQFF.

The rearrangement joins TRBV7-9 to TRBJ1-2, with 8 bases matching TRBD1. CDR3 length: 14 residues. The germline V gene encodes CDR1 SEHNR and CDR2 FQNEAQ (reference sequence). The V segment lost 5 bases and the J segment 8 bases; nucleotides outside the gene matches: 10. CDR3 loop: CASSEPDRGHGYTF. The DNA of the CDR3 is TGTGCCAGCAGCGAACCCGACAGGGGTCACGGCTACACCTTC.

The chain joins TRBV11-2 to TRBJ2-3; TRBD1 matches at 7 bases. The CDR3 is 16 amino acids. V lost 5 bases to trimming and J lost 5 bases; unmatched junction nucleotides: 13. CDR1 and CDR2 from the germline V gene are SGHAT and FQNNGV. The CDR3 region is CASSPRITGAGDTQYF. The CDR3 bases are TGTGCCAGCAGCCCCAGAATCACAGGGGCGGGAGATACGCAGTATTTT.

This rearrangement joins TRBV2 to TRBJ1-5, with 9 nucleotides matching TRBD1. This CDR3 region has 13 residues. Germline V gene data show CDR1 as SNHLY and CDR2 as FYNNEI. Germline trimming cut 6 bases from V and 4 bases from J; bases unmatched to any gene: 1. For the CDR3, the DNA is TGTGCCAGCAGGGGACAGGGTAATCAGCCCCAGCATTTT. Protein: CASRGQGNQPQHF. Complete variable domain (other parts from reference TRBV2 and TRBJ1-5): EPEVTQTPSHQVTQMGQEVILRCVPISNHLYFYWYRQILGQKVEFLVSFYNNEISEKSEIFDDQFSVERPDGSNFTLKIRSTKLEDSAMYFCASRGQGNQPQHFGDGTRLSIL.

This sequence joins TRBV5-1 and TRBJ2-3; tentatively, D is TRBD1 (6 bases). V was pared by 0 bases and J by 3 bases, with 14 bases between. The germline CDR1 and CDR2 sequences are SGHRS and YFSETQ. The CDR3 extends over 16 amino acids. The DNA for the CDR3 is TGCGCCAGCAGCTTGGAAGGGGGTACAGCGACAGATACGCAGTATTTT. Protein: CASSLEGGTATDTQYF.

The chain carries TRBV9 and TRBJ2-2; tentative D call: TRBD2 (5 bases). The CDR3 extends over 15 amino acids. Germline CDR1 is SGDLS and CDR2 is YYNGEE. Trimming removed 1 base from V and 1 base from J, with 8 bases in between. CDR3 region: CASSVRAGNTGELFF. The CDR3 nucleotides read TGTGCCAGCAGCGTAAGGGCGGGGAACACCGGGGAGCTGTTTTTT.

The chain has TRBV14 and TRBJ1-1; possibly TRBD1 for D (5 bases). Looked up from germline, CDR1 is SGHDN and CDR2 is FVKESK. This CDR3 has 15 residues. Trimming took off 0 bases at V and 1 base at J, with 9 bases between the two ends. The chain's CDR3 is CASSQEEGWNTEAFF. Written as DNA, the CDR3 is TGTGCCAGCAGCCAAGAGGAGGGGTGGAACACTGAAGCTTTCTTT.

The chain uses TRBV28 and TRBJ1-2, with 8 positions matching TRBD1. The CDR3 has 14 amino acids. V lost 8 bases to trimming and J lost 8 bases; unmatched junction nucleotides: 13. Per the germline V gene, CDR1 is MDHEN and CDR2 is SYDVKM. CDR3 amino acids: CASAQAPQGGGYTF. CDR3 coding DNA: TGTGCCAGCGCCCAGGCCCCACAGGGGGGAGGCTACACCTTC.

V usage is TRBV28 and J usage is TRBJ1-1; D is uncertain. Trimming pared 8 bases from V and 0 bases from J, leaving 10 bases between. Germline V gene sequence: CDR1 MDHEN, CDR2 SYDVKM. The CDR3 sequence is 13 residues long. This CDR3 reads CASGGLMNTEAFF. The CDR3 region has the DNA TGTGCCAGCGGAGGGTTGATGAACACTGAAGCTTTCTTT. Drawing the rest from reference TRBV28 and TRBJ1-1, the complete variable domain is DVKVTQSSRYLVKRTGEKVFLECVQDMDHENMFWYRQDPGLGLRLIYFSYDVKMKEKGDIPEGYSVSREKKERFSLILESASTNQTSMYLCASGGLMNTEAFFGQGTRLTVV.

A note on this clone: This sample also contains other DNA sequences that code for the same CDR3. The chain's CDR3 is CASSLTGINYGYTF. The CDR3, as DNA: TGTGCCAGCAGTTTAACAGGGATCAACTATGGCTACACCTTC. The chain employs TRBV28 and TRBJ1-2, with D possibly TRBD1 on 6 matching bases. V was pared by 2 bases and J by 2 bases, with 9 bases between. The CDR3 contains 14 residues. Looked up from germline, CDR1 is MDHEN and CDR2 is SYDVKM.

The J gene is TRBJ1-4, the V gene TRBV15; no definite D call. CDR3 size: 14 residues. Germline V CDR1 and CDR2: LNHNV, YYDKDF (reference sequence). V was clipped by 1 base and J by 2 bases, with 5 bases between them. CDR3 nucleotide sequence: TGTGCCACCAGCAGAGGTCTGACTAATGAAAAACTGTTTTTT. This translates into CATSRGLTNEKLFF.

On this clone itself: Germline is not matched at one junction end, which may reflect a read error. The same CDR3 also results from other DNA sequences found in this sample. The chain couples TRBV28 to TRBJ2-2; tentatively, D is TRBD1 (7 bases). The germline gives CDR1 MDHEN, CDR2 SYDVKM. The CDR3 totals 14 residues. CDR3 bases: TGTGCCGGCAGGGGGGCGGGCAACACCGGGGAGCTGTTTTTT. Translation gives CAGRGAGNTGELFF.